This TCR beta chain is from a study of T-cell reconstitution after alpha-beta-depleted transplantation in children. This clonotype has ten or more counts. The CDR3 is made up of 13 amino acids. V was cut by 0 bases and J by 5 bases, with 8 bases left in between. The germline gives CDR1 SGDLS, CDR2 YYNGEE. Preparation of the TCRbeta library was carried out with unique molecular identifiers. TCRdb re-analysed the PCR reads in MiXCR, keeping a single row per CDR3 protein. The sample shows about 240,000 distinct CDR3 sequences, about 11% of them seen only once. This chain links TRBV9 with TRBJ2-5; D perhaps matches TRBD2 (5 bases). The TCR originated in a human donor who donated a stem cell graft to a child with acute lymphoblastic leukemia. Sequenced material: PBMCs from the stem cell graft donor, taken from the stem cell graft. CDR3 coding DNA: TGTGCCAGCAGCGTAGTCAGGAGGGAGACCCAGTACTTC. Translating gives CASSVVRRETQYF.